Listed here are 6 T cell receptor beta chains from one sample, sequenced in a study of blood T cell repertoires in COVID-19. Sequenced by immunoSEQ multiplex PCR; TCRdb stores in-frame clones only, minus some. The data hold over 10,000 clones, with over 70% observed a single time. Sequences were obtained from peripheral blood. The receptors stem from an elderly man with acute or convalescent COVID-19.

The chain couples TRBV5-1 to TRBJ2-3; tentatively, D is TRBD1 (6 bases). The CDR3 totals 14 residues. Germline V lookup: CDR1 SGHRS, CDR2 YFSETQ. Deletions cut 2 bases from V and 3 bases from J, with 10 bases between. Here the CDR3 DNA reads TGCGCCAGCAGCTTACAGGGTCAGACAGATACGCAGTATTTT. Protein sequence: CASSLQGQTDTQYF.

This chain joins TRBV3-1 (or the pseudogene TRBV3-2) and TRBJ1-1, with D tentatively TRBD1 (6 bases). The CDR3 is made up of 13 amino acids. Germline loops: CDR1 LGHDT, CDR2 YNNKEL (reference sequence). V lost 3 bases and J lost 4, with 9 bases in between. CDR3 amino acids: CASSHEGVTEAFF. The DNA of the CDR3 is TGTGCCAGCAGCCACGAGGGGGTCACTGAAGCTTTCTTT.

The V gene is TRBV7-2, the J gene TRBJ2-3, with D possibly TRBD2 on 6 matching bases. Trimming removed 4 bases at V and 7 bases at J, with 15 bases between. This CDR3 is 14 amino acids long. CDR1 and CDR2 (germline): SGHTA, FQGNSA. CDR3 sequence reads: CASSSGVWENTQYF. CDR3 in DNA: TGTGCCAGCAGCTCGGGGGTGTGGGAGAATACGCAGTATTTT.

The chain employs TRBV28 and TRBJ2-3; 9 positions match TRBD2. Germline V gene sequence: CDR1 MDHEN, CDR2 SYDVKM. With 6 bases clipped from V and 5 bases from J, the junction kept 6 bases outside the gene matches. This CDR3 comprises 14 residues. Here the CDR3 reads CASRRGGLVDTQYF. CDR3 bases: TGTGCCAGCAGGCGGGGGGGCTTGGTAGATACGCAGTATTTT.

This clone was found a few times. The chain employs TRBV7-2 and TRBJ1-6; D perhaps matches TRBD1 (6 bases). V was clipped by 5 bases and J by 0 bases, with 11 bases between them. CDR3 size: 16 residues. Germline values: CDR1 SGHTA, CDR2 FQGNSA. CDR3 in amino acids: CASSQQGNSYNSPLHF. The CDR3 DNA reads TGTGCCAGCAGCCAACAGGGAAACTCCTATAATTCACCCCTCCACTTT.

The chain has TRBV28 and TRBJ1-2; 7 bases line up with TRBD1. Germline CDR1 and CDR2: MDHEN and SYDVKM. CDR3 size: 17 residues. V shed 3 bases and J 0 bases; nucleotides not matched to a gene: 10. The DNA of the CDR3 is TGTGCCAGCAGTTTGTTTACTGGGACAGCTTCTAACTATGGCTACACCTTC. Translated: CASSLFTGTASNYGYTF.